Listed here are 3 T cell receptor beta chains from one sample, sequenced in a study of monozygotic twins with inflammatory bowel disease. TCRdb re-called the 5' RACE reads and gives one entry per CDR3 protein, without DNA. This listing includes 400,000 or so distinct CDR3 sequences. Input material: blood. These receptors all stem from a human donor with ulcerative colitis or Crohn's disease, or a healthy co-twin of an affected twin (not recorded which).

The chain employs TRBV2 and TRBJ2-2. This CDR3 contains 14 residues. In germline, CDR1 is SNHLY, CDR2 FYNNEI. CDR3 amino acids: CASSSQADTGELFF.

The V gene is TRBV5-1, the J gene TRBJ2-2; TCRdb's assignment of TRBD1 cannot be checked, as there is no DNA. The CDR3 is 15 amino acids. Per the germline V gene, CDR1 is SGHRS and CDR2 is YFSETQ. The CDR3 loop reads CASSFTGLGTGELFF.

V and J are TRBV11-2 and TRBJ2-3; the D call of TRBD2 rests on TCRdb alone, since no DNA is present to check it. This CDR3 has 16 residues. Germline V lookup: CDR1 SGHAT, CDR2 FQNNGV. The CDR3 loop reads CASSSLSGLHTDTQYF.